This entry features one T cell receptor (beta chain) sequence. The sample holds a few counts of this clone. Its antigen is not yet known. Base quality data are lacking; no much larger clone is found one base away. From the germline V gene, CDR1 is SGHRS and CDR2 is YFSETQ. V ends up 5 bases short and J 4 bases short, with an unmatched junction base count of 5. The cysteine opens and the phenylalanine closes a CDR3 of 15 amino acids. Only CDR3 DNA is held: 45 bases, read in frame from base 1. The data stem from a study of cytomegalovirus exposure and HLA in healthy donors (dated by TCRdb to the late 2010s). In terms of the full investigation: In an earlier analysis of some 550 of the donors, 250 to 350 Gb of sequence data and just under 120 million unique TCR beta sequences from some 170 million T cells were reported. Roughly 310 gigabases of sequencing data and roughly 90 million unique TCR sequences were included in an early release covering about 600 HLA-typed donors. The genetic ancestry cluster associated with self-reported Caucasian donors included over 80% of the 300 to 400 genotyped donors. The study was designed to test whether signatures of past pathogen exposure could be identified by cataloging public T cell receptors. The study used immunosequencing to profile the T cell repertoires of around 600 subjects and linked those repertoires to cytomegalovirus serostatus. Besides the first cohort of roughly 640 subjects, a separate validation cohort made up of roughly 130 different subjects was used. High-throughput TCR immunosequencing, statistical association of individual TCRs with disease status, and machine learning were combined to predict cytomegalovirus infection status. A later analysis re-examined previously published TCR beta repertoires from about 670 donors and added high-resolution HLA genotyping to investigate patterns of TCR occurrence. Rather than drawing on any new phenotypic data, the later analysis identified candidate immune exposures from TCR beta sequences and the way those sequences occurred across donors. To decide whether each TCR beta V gene segment behaved as functional or pseudogenic, an earlier analysis of some 570 of the donors relied on high-throughput TCR beta sequencing. Donor age, sex, ethnicity and CMV serostatus were compiled alongside the repertoire data. Genome-wide SNP genotypes for about 65% of the roughly 670 donors were used in a later genetic analysis, which treated that subset as a discovery cohort. All discovery cohort repertoires had been generated using a single sequencing platform. HLA typing covered class I and class II loci at four-digit resolution. Typing coverage differed by locus: A, B, C, DRB1 and DQB1 were typed in about 620-640 donors, DQA1 in approximately 520, DPA1 in 600 to 610, and DPB1 in just under 490. A few DR-DQ haplotypes were treated as single units for association and clustering because of strong linkage in the cohort. On average, 235,054 unique TCR beta nucleotide sequences were sequenced per donor among about 400 genotyped donors of the cohort, with 15% to 20% of those sequences being non-productive.

Libraries were made using the immunoSEQ multiplex PCR assay. For the multiplex PCR, a mixture combining 60 forward primers for TCR Vbeta segments and 13 reverse primers for TCR Jbeta segments was used. Amplification of the CDR3 region of rearranged TCR beta genes was performed with a multiplex PCR assay on genomic DNA. On the Illumina HiSeq System, the amplified TCR beta libraries were sequenced as 87-base-pair reads. As for the original processing: A later analysis counted some 80 million unique TCR beta chains across the 550 to 800 repertoires, and approximately 11 million of these chains were shared by at least two donors. Raw reads were error-corrected and collapsed into unique sequences with a nearest-neighbor algorithm that merged closely related sequences to remove PCR and sequencing errors. To assign V, D and J gene segments, CDR3 sequences were aligned to IMGT reference sequences. Each retained sequence needed at least a six-nucleotide match to both a V gene segment and a J gene segment. A rearrangement was called productive if the CDR3 had no stop codons and remained in frame with V and J, and every other rearrangement was called non-productive. CDR3 was defined according to IMGT convention as the region running from the second conserved V-encoded cysteine to the conserved J-encoded phenylalanine. The earlier analysis of some 540 of the donors excluded any sequence lacking an unambiguous match to a single V gene segment. An earlier analysis of some 610 of the donors called V segments functional above 56.7% productive rearrangements and segregating when the between-donor standard deviation exceeded 5%. A statistical classification framework was developed to diagnose cytomegalovirus status using the catalog of TCR beta chain sequences. V and J gene assignment, in a later analysis, came from comparing TCR nucleotide sequences with IMGT/GENE-DB human TR gene sequences. The TCRdist pipeline was used in a later analysis to assign CDR3 sequences and most-parsimonious VDJ recombination scenarios. In a later analysis, each TCR beta chain was defined by its CDR3 amino acid sequence together with its V-gene family, and reads without a unique V-gene family were excluded. In a later analysis, some 600 highly shared, low-generation-probability nucleotide sequences were removed to address suspected cross-contamination and a sequencing artifact. In a later analysis, a clonal expansion index was calculated for each public chain from normalized within-repertoire ranks of inferred template counts. In a later analysis, generation probabilities were computed using a VDJ recombination model fitted to out-of-frame rearrangements, and the results were checked against IGoR. In a later analysis, hypergeometric tests were used to score TCR-TCR, TCR-HLA and TCR-CMV co-occurrence, with a repertoire-size bias correction applied to TCR pairs. To estimate false discovery rates, a later analysis permuted the HLA or CMV assignments 20 times. A later analysis grouped co-occurring TCRs with DBSCAN, adding TCRdist sequence similarity when clustering within HLA-allele-positive subsets. Co-occurrence clustering excluded repertoires with fewer than 30,000 or more than 120,000 public chains, plus five with anomalous nucleotide sharing. TCRdb re-hosts the immuneACCESS table, in-frame sequences only. Its copies lack some clones; in the studies checked, an unresolved V gene accounts for under half of them, and the cause for the rest is not known. V, J and clone size derive from that table, while D and trimming were established from the DNA sequence. In all, the sample holds approximately 130,000 clones, and about 8.6% of those were seen once. Around 6% of the sample rests with the top ten.

The cohort consisted of 666 healthy bone marrow donors. Cohort members were all nominally healthy when sampled, although unrecorded immune exposures were likely present. The donor tested CMV seropositive and was one of the 289 seropositive cohort members. Each donor provided a peripheral blood sample, and peripheral blood mononuclear cells were used for TCR beta sequencing. The Qiagen DNeasy Blood Extraction Kit was used to extract genomic DNA from the blood cell samples. General findings and caveats noted by the study authors: Compared with the roughly 670-donor mean, donors in an Asian-associated ancestry cluster had fewer N-insertions in productive TCRs, according to a later genetic analysis. According to a later analysis, parvovirus B19, influenza, CMV and Epstein-Barr virus appeared linked to several top co-occurrence clusters. In both the original and validation cohorts, the classifier was reported to diagnose cytomegalovirus status with high specificity and sensitivity. In a later analysis, HLA-associated TCR beta chains were found to be more clonally expanded and to have lower generation probabilities than equally common non-associated chains. When HLA alleles, especially DR and DQ, strongly co-occurred, attributing TCR associations to individual alleles was difficult. In a later analysis, about 17,000 TCR beta sequences were associated with specific HLA alleles at a false discovery rate of 0.05. A group of highly shared sequence variants was considered likely to be a technical artifact of the sequencing pipeline. Sequencing depth was assumed to be roughly uniform across donors in the presence/absence analyses, though that assumption may not hold. Broadly in line with IMGT annotations, most TCR beta V segments showed up in productive rearrangements about 87% or about 30% of the time in an earlier analysis of approximately 600 of the donors. Most CMV-associated TCR beta chains appeared to be HLA-restricted in a later analysis, and the HLA associations seemed to be driven largely by CMV exposure. A few of the identified cytomegalovirus-associated TCR beta chains were confirmed in vitro to be specific for cytomegalovirus antigens. The authors suggested that the approach could potentially be generalized to other disease states and immunological phenotypes. In a later genetic analysis, a missense DCLRE1C variant was associated with V-gene and J-gene trimming of TCR beta chains, and the association was replicated in an independent cohort. The only immune exposure information available for the cohort was CMV serostatus. A further reported finding was that TCR beta sequences accurately predicted the HLA-A and HLA-B alleles for most subjects in the first cohort. Because some donors lacked HLA typing at each locus, the association tests relied only on the typed subset. The study listed 164 TCR beta chains as associated with cytomegalovirus. Most TCR sequences were seen in very few donors, while some public TCRs were found in many individuals. Only TCR beta chains were sequenced in this cohort, and the absence of alpha or paired-chain data limited detectable features. Because the 87-base-pair reads could not distinguish some IMGT-functional V segments, including TRBV6-2 and TRBV6-3, those segments were excluded. In a later analysis, TCR association rates were found to vary across HLA loci, with the most associated TCRs seen for DRB1 alleles and the fewest for HLA-C alleles. Correlated functional status among segregating V segments might be attributable to linkage disequilibrium, but an unknown experimental factor could not be ruled out. Because counts were too low, about 18 rarely observed V segments, including chromosome 9 orphons, were excluded from the earlier analysis of several hundred of the donors.

The chain is encoded by TRBV5-1 joined to TRBJ1-4; the junction holds 10 bases that match TRBD1. The sequence came from a woman in her 40s in good health and CMV-seropositive. Specimen: PBMCs. The CDR3 region reads CASSSGQGGNEKLFF. The sequenced DNA: TGCGCCAGCAGTTCTGGACAGGGGGGTAATGAAAAACTGTTTTTT.